This TCR beta chain was obtained from a study of CD8 T cells in ankylosing spondylitis. Comments on this clonotype: The antigen is undetermined.

Study-wide results and limits: Blood from ankylosing spondylitis patients appeared to carry a characteristic roughly 8-variant TCR beta motif.

Germline V gene lookup returns CDR1 SQVTM and CDR2 ANQGSEA. V was cut by 7 bases and J by 3 bases, with 12 bases left in between. The CDR3 is 12 residues long. Each CDR3 protein gets one entry after TCRdb re-called the 5' RACE reads with MiXCR. Of around 480,000 distinct CDR3 sequences detected, 15% to 20% appear once; the ten largest clones hold approximately 1%. This chain links TRBV29-1 with TRBJ1-1, with D maybe TRBD1 (5 bases). The TCR was taken from a male donor with ankylosing spondylitis. Sequenced material: blood, either unsorted or a sorted T cell fraction (not recorded which). CDR3 loop: CSAQGMYTEAFF. The CDR3 region has the DNA TGCAGCGCCCAGGGTATGTACACTGAAGCTTTCTTT.